These 25 T cell receptor beta chains originate from one sample sequenced in a study of blood T cells in healthy people across ages. Primed by a sample-barcoded 5' primer and a J-beta primer mix, a second PCR proceeded for 7 to 11 cycles. TCRdb recomputed calls from the 5' RACE reads with MiXCR, one row per CDR3 protein. The sample has 850,000 or so distinct CDR3 sequences, around 30% seen once. Sequencing was done on a sample of blood. The receptors originated from a woman of 80 years or more in good health.

This clonotype occurred many times. The V call is TRBV28, the J call TRBJ2-3; TRBD1 might be the D (5 bases). This CDR3 region has 15 residues. Germline lookup yields CDR1 MDHEN and CDR2 SYDVKM. Trimming cost V 1 base and J 0 bases, with 8 bases left between them. In nucleotides, the CDR3 is TGTGCCAGCAGTTTATTAGGACAAAGCACAGATACGCAGTATTTT. It encodes CASSLLGQSTDTQYF.

The chain joins TRBV2 to TRBJ2-1; TRBD2 matches at 8 bases. The ends lost 4 bases at V and 2 bases at J; junction bases unmatched: 4. CDR1 is SNHLY and CDR2 is FYNNEI in the germline V gene. This CDR3 comprises 15 residues. CDR3 sequence (DNA): TGTGCCAGCAGTGCGCTTAGCGGGACCTACAATGAGCAGTTCTTC. Protein sequence: CASSALSGTYNEQFF. Complete variable domain (other parts from reference TRBV2 and TRBJ2-1): EPEVTQTPSHQVTQMGQEVILRCVPISNHLYFYWYRQILGQKVEFLVSFYNNEISEKSEIFDDQFSVERPDGSNFTLKIRSTKLEDSAMYFCASSALSGTYNEQFFGPGTRLTVL.

Notes on this clonotype: Being one base from a much bigger clone, this may be a read error. V gene TRBV7-2 combines with J gene TRBJ2-7; 7 bases map to TRBD1. This CDR3 has 15 amino acids. The germline V gene has CDR1 SGHTA and CDR2 FQGNSA. V trimming: 4 bases; J trimming: 2 bases; junction bases outside the gene matches: 8. The CDR3 bases are TGTGCCAGCAGCTCCAAGACAGGGCCAACCTACGAGCAGTACTTC. This codes for CASSSKTGPTYEQYF. The full variable domain, with the rest looked up from reference TRBV7-2 and TRBJ2-7, is GAGVSQSPSNKVTEKGKDVELRCDPISGHTALYWYRQSLGQGLEFLIYFQGNSAPDKSGLPSDRFSAERTGGSVSTLTIQRTQQEDSAVYLCASSSKTGPTYEQYFGPGTRLTVT.

A remark on this clonotype: This may stem from a read error, because a much larger clone lies one nucleotide away. This chain connects TRBV9 to TRBJ2-1, with unresolved D. V shed 0 bases and J shed 3 bases, with 16 bases lying between them. The CDR3 is 17 residues long. Germline V gene data show CDR1 as SGDLS and CDR2 as YYNGEE. CDR3 nucleotide sequence: TGTGCCAGCAGCGTAGGTTTTTGGGGATTTAACTACAATGAGCAGTTCTTC. It yields the protein CASSVGFWGFNYNEQFF.

This clonotype came up a few times. The rearrangement uses TRBV20-1 and TRBJ2-2; D remains ambiguous. The CDR3 extends over 12 amino acids. V shed 0 bases and J shed 9 bases, with 8 bases lying between them. The germline gives CDR1 DFQATT, CDR2 SNEGSKA (reference sequence). For the CDR3, the DNA is TGCAGTGCTAGAGAGGGTGGACGGGAGCTGTTTTTT. Encoded protein: CSAREGGRELFF.

This clonotype was recorded many times. The V gene is TRBV6-2 or TRBV6-3, the J gene TRBJ2-3; D gene unclear. The germline gives CDR1 MNHEY, CDR2 SVGEGT. The CDR3 is 15 residues long. The V end was cut by 3 bases, the J end by 0 bases, with 10 bases between. The CDR3 bases are TGTGCCAGCAGTTATTCCAAAACGAGCACAGATACGCAGTATTTT. Translation gives CASSYSKTSTDTQYF.

V is TRBV6-2 or TRBV6-3 and J is TRBJ2-1; the D is unclear. This CDR3 is 12 amino acids long. The germline V gene has CDR1 MNHEY and CDR2 SVGEGT. V was clipped by 3 bases and J by 7 bases, with 7 bases between them. CDR3 coding DNA: TGTGCCAGCAGTTATTCAGATAATGAGCAGTTCTTC. Its translation: CASSYSDNEQFF.

There are many counts of this clonotype. The rearrangement joins TRBV20-1 to TRBJ1-2, with D perhaps TRBD1 (5 bases). Trimming took 5 bases from V and 3 from J, leaving 10 bases between them. The V gene's germline CDR1 is DFQATT and CDR2 SNEGSKA (reference sequence). The CDR3 sequence is 12 residues long. CDR3 amino acids: CSAATGDYGYTF. DNA of the CDR3: TGCAGTGCTGCGACGGGGGACTATGGCTACACCTTC.

This clonotype has just a few counts. A much larger clone is a single base away; this may be a read error. CDR3 sequence reads: CASSQEGSSAGEQYF. The CDR3 DNA reads TGCGCCAGCAGCCAAGAAGGCTCTAGCGCCGGTGAGCAGTACTTC. This chain joins TRBV4-3 and TRBJ2-7, with D perhaps TRBD2 (6 bases). The V end lost 0 bases, the J end lost 7 bases, and 16 bases lay between the germline ends. There are 15 residues in the CDR3. CDR1 is LGHNA, CDR2 YSLEER, per germline.

This clonotype was counted ten times or more. CDR3: CAISPASTDTQYF. In DNA, the CDR3 is TGTGCCATCAGTCCTGCCAGCACAGATACGCAGTATTTT. The rearrangement uses TRBV10-3 and TRBJ2-3; D is unclear. The CDR3 runs 13 residues. V gave up 5 bases and J gave up 0 bases, with 6 bases separating them. CDR1 ENHRY and CDR2 SYGVKD come from the germline V gene.

The chain employs TRBV27 and TRBJ2-5; D possibly corresponds to TRBD1 (6 bases). The CDR3 spans 14 residues. V lost 2 bases, J lost 11 bases, and 18 bases lay in between. Germline V lookup: CDR1 MNHEY, CDR2 SMNVEV (reference sequence). CDR3 coding DNA: TGTGCCAGCAGTTTACAGAGCTCCGGGACATCGCAGTACTTC. Protein: CASSLQSSGTSQYF.

This chain joins TRBV6-6 and TRBJ2-2, with TRBD1 matching 8 bases. The CDR3 has 17 amino acids. The V gene end was trimmed by 7 bases and the J gene end by 5 bases; junction bases not matched to a gene: 15. The germline CDR1 and CDR2 sequences are MNHNY and SVGAGI (reference sequence). The CDR3 region is CASTNRTGSFSTGELFF. The DNA for the CDR3 is TGTGCCAGCACCAACCGGACAGGGAGTTTTTCGACCGGGGAGCTGTTTTTT.

This clonotype was seen a handful of times. DNA for the CDR3: TGTGCCACCAGCAGTCAGAACTATAATTCACCCCTCCACTTT. This sequence encodes CATSSQNYNSPLHF. The rearrangement links TRBV15 to TRBJ1-6, with unresolved D. Germline CDR1 is LNHNV and CDR2 is YYDKDF (reference sequence). V was trimmed by 3 bases and J by 3 bases, leaving 6 bases between them. The CDR3 length is 14 residues.

This clonotype has at least ten counts. This chain connects TRBV7-2 to TRBJ1-1; TRBD1 matches at 11 bases. Germline CDR1 is SGHTA and CDR2 is FQGNSA. The CDR3 covers 12 residues. Trimming at V came to 3 bases and at J to 11 bases, leaving 2 bases not matched to a gene. CDR3 sequence reads: CASSLDRGLAFF. CDR3 DNA: TGTGCCAGCAGCTTGGACAGGGGGCTTGCTTTCTTT.

This clonotype was detected only once. The gene calls are TRBV29-1 and TRBJ2-1, with D tentatively TRBD2 (5 bases). CDR1 is SQVTM and CDR2 is ANQGSEA in the germline V gene. CDR3 length: 11 residues. V gave up 4 bases and J gave up 5 bases, with 6 bases separating them. CDR3 loop: CSVVRDNEQFF. The CDR3, as DNA: TGCAGCGTTGTGAGGGACAATGAGCAGTTCTTC.

In this sample, this clonotype turned up a few times. One base away lies a much larger clone, so this may be a sequencing read error. The chain has TRBV6-2 or TRBV6-3 and TRBJ2-5; TRBD1 is a possible D gene (6 bases). Looked up from germline, CDR1 is MNHEY and CDR2 is SVGEGT. Trimming removed 8 bases at V and 11 bases at J, with 27 bases between. This CDR3 has 15 amino acids. The CDR3 DNA follows: TGTGCCAGCCGCTTCAGACAGGTATCCCACAATGAGCAGTACTTC. It codes for CASRFRQVSHNEQYF.

This clonotype was counted once. CDR3 nucleotides: TGTGCCAGCAGTCCCGCCCGGGGGGTAAGCTCCTACAATGAGCAGTTCTTC. Its protein is CASSPARGVSSYNEQFF. The V call is TRBV28, the J call TRBJ2-1; 7 positions match TRBD2. CDR1 and CDR2 (germline): MDHEN, SYDVKM. The CDR3 has 17 amino acids. Losses at the gene ends were 5 bases for V and 0 bases for J; bases not matched to a gene: 10. Complete variable domain (other parts from reference TRBV28 and TRBJ2-1): DVKVTQSSRYLVKRTGEKVFLECVQDMDHENMFWYRQDPGLGLRLIYFSYDVKMKEKGDIPEGYSVSREKKERFSLILESASTNQTSMYLCASSPARGVSSYNEQFFGPGTRLTVL.

CDR3 sequence reads: CASNNELGTEAFF. The CDR3 DNA is TGTGCCAGCAATAATGAATTAGGAACTGAAGCTTTCTTT. The chain joins TRBV27 to TRBJ1-1; D ambiguous. The CDR3 consists of 13 residues. Germline V gene lookup returns CDR1 MNHEY and CDR2 SMNVEV (reference sequence). Trimming stripped 7 bases from V and 5 bases from J, with 14 bases between.

This clonotype was seen at least ten times. This chain links TRBV7-9 with TRBJ2-1; possibly TRBD1 for D (5 bases). The CDR3 length is 14 residues. CDR1 is SEHNR, CDR2 FQNEAQ, per germline (reference sequence). Trimming left V 3 bases short and J 2 bases short, with 8 bases between. The DNA for the CDR3 is TGTGCCAGCAGCTTCAGGGTGGCCTACAATGAGCAGTTCTTC. This gives the protein CASSFRVAYNEQFF. Full variable domain (remainder filled in from reference TRBV7-9 and TRBJ2-1): DTGVSQNPRHKITKRGQNVTFRCDPISEHNRLYWYRQTLGQGPEFLTYFQNEAQLEKSRLLSDRFSAERPKGSFSTLEIQRTEQGDSAMYLCASSFRVAYNEQFFGPGTRLTVL.

For the CDR3, the DNA is TGTGCCAGCAGTCCCCCGTTTTGGGCCCTGGACACTGAAGCTTTCTTT. Amino acid sequence: CASSPPFWALDTEAFF. The chain employs TRBV6-2 or TRBV6-3 and TRBJ1-1; D not resolved. V gave up 5 bases and J gave up 3 bases, with 19 bases separating them. Germline lookup yields CDR1 MNHEY and CDR2 SVGEGT. The length of the CDR3 is 16 residues.

Ten or more counts support this clonotype. The rearrangement joins TRBV3-1 to TRBJ2-3; 8 nucleotides agree with TRBD2. V lost 2 bases and J lost 5; bases outside the gene matches: 3. Germline V gene data show CDR1 as LGHDT and CDR2 as YNNKEL (reference sequence). CDR3 length: 14 residues. The CDR3 DNA is TGTGCCAGCAGCCAAATAGCGGGGAGAGATACGCAGTATTTT. Its protein is CASSQIAGRDTQYF.

J is TRBJ2-3 and V is TRBV12-3 or TRBV12-4; D gene unclear. The V gene lost 5 bases and the J gene lost 4 bases, with 10 bases spanning the gap. CDR3 size: 13 residues. Here the CDR3 reads CASSPPEADTQYF. The CDR3 DNA reads TGTGCCAGCAGTCCCCCAGAGGCAGATACGCAGTATTTT.

This clonotype was found many times. The chain has TRBV5-1 and TRBJ1-6; the match to TRBD1 covers 9 bases. The V gene end was trimmed by 0 bases and the J gene end by 8 bases; junction bases not matched to a gene: 0. The V gene's germline CDR1 is SGHRS and CDR2 YFSETQ. CDR3 length: 14 residues. CDR3 nucleotide sequence: TGCGCCAGCAGCTTGGGACAGGGGGATTCACCCCTCCACTTT. It encodes CASSLGQGDSPLHF.

This clonotype appeared many times. The gene calls are TRBV7-6 and TRBJ2-5; D possibly uses TRBD1 or TRBD2 (5 bases each). V dropped 5 bases and J dropped 4 bases, with 17 bases sitting between them. The CDR3 is 15 amino acids. Germline V CDR1 and CDR2: SGHVS, FNYEAQ. CDR3 residues: CASSTGPTARETQYF. Written as DNA, the CDR3 is TGTGCCAGCAGCACGGGACCAACCGCCCGAGAGACCCAGTACTTC.

At least ten counts were recorded for this clonotype. The rearrangement uses TRBV6-1 and TRBJ1-2; D is uncertain. The CDR3 length is 13 residues. Germline V gene lookup returns CDR1 MNHNS and CDR2 SASEGT. Trimming took off 2 bases at V and 1 base at J, with 5 bases between the two ends. CDR3 loop: CASSENVNYGYTF. The CDR3 nucleotides read TGTGCCAGCAGTGAAAACGTTAACTATGGCTACACCTTC.